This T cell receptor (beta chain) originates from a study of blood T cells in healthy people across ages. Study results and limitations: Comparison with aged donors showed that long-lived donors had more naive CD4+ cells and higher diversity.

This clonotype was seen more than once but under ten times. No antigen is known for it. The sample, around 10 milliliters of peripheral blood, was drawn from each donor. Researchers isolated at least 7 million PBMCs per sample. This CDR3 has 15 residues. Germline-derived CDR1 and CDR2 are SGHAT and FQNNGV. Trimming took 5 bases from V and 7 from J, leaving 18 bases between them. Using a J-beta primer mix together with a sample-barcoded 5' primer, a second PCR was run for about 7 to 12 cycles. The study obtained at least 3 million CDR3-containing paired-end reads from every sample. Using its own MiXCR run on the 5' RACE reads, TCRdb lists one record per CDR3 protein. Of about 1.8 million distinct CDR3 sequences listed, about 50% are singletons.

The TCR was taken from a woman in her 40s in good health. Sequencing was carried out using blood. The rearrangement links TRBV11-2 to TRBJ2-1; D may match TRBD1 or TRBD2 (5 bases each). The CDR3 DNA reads TGTGCCAGCAGCACCGACGGGGACCTAATTAATGAGCAGTTCTTC. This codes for CASSTDGDLINEQFF.